This passage covers 2 T cell receptor beta chains from one sample sequenced in a study of CD8 T cells in Susac syndrome. RNA, at roughly 0.45 to 1 ug, was reverse transcribed with random hexamers. TCRdb recomputed calls from the immunoSEQ multiplex PCR reads with MiXCR, one row per CDR3 protein. This table holds about 130,000 distinct CDR3 sequences, 75% to 90% found once. The sequenced material came from CD8+ T cells from PBMCs. These receptors all come from a human donor with multiple sclerosis.

The J gene is TRBJ1-2, the V gene TRBV29-1; the match to TRBD1 covers 8 bases. Germline lookup yields CDR1 SQVTM and CDR2 ANQGSEA. This CDR3 is 14 amino acids long. Losses at the gene ends were 6 bases for V and 6 bases for J; bases not matched to a gene: 12. For the CDR3, the DNA is TGCAGCGTGCCGGAACCGGACAGGGTGCATGGCTACACCTTC. This codes for CSVPEPDRVHGYTF.

The chain employs TRBV13 and TRBJ2-7, with D perhaps matching TRBD2 (5 bases). Germline loops: CDR1 PRHDT, CDR2 FYEKMQ (reference sequence). The CDR3 runs 14 residues. V was shortened by 5 bases and J by 6 bases, with 17 bases between the two germline ends. In DNA, the CDR3 is TGTGCCAGCAGCACACGAGGGAACCCCCGCGAGCAGTACTTC. It specifies CASSTRGNPREQYF.